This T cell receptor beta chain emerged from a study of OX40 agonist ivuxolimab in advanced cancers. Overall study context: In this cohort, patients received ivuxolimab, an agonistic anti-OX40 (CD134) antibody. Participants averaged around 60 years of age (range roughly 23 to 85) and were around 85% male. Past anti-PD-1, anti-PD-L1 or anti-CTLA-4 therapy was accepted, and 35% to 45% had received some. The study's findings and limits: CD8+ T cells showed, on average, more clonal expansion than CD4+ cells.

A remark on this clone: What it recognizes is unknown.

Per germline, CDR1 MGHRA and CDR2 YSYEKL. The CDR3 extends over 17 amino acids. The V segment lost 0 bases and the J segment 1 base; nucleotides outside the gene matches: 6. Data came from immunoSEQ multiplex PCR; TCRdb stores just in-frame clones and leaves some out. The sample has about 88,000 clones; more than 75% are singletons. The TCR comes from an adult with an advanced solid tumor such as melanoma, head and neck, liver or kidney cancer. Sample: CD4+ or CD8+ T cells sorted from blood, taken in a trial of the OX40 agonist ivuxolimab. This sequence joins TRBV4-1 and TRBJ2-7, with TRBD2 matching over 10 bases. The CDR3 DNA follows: TGCGCCAGCAGCCAAGACTCACTAGCGGGATGGTCCTACGAGCAGTACTTC. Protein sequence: CASSQDSLAGWSYEQYF.